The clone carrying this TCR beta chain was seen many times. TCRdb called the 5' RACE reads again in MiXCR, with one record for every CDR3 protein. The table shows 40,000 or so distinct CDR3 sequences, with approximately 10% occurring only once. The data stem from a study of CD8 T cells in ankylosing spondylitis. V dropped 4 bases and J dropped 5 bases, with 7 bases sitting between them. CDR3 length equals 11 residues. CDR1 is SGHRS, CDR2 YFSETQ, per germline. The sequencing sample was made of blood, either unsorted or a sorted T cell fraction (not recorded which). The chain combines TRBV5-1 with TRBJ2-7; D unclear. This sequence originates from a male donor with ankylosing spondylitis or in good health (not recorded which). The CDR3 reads CASSTGNEQYF. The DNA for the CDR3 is TGCGCCAGCAGCACTGGAAACGAGCAGTACTTC.